The next 24 T cell receptor beta chains were all read from a single sample in a study of T cells after yellow fever vaccination. From the 5' RACE reads, TCRdb called clonotypes with MiXCR, one entry per CDR3 protein. The data hold 300,000 to 350,000 distinct CDR3 sequences, with 8.1% observed a single time. The sequences come from PBMCs, collected about 41 days after the first yellow fever vaccination. All receptors come from a young man who received the YFV17D yellow fever vaccine.

The table lists this clonotype with a few counts. The chain couples TRBV25-1 to TRBJ2-7, with D maybe TRBD1 (6 bases). The germline gives CDR1 MGHDK, CDR2 SYGVNS. Trimming removed 6 bases at V and 6 bases at J, with 15 bases between. The CDR3 has 13 residues. The CDR3 loop is CASRGDTGFEQYF. In nucleotides, the CDR3 is TGTGCCAGCAGGGGGGACACAGGCTTCGAGCAGTACTTC.

V gene TRBV6-5 combines with J gene TRBJ2-5; TRBD1 agrees at 7 bases. The CDR3 loop spans 15 amino acids. Losses at the gene ends were 6 bases for V and 2 bases for J; bases not matched to a gene: 9. CDR1 and CDR2 from the germline V gene are MNHEY and SVGAGI. The CDR3 loop is CASRAQGQYQETQYF. CDR3 DNA: TGTGCCAGCAGAGCACAGGGACAGTATCAAGAGACCCAGTACTTC.

This clonotype came up a few times. The chain combines TRBV5-1 with TRBJ2-2; D is unresolved. V gave up 0 bases and J gave up 6 bases, with 21 bases separating them. The CDR3 covers 18 residues. From germline, CDR1 is SGHRS and CDR2 YFSETQ. Here the CDR3 reads CASSLAIVSTPRAGELFF. The CDR3 DNA reads TGCGCCAGCAGCTTGGCCATTGTCTCCACCCCAAGGGCCGGGGAGCTGTTTTTT.

This clonotype was counted only a few times. The rearrangement links TRBV10-3 to TRBJ2-2, with D uncertain. Trimming took off 4 bases at V and 0 bases at J, with 12 bases between the two ends. The CDR3 spans 16 residues. From germline, CDR1 is ENHRY and CDR2 SYGVKD. The CDR3 reads CAISATSRTNTGELFF. Written as DNA, the CDR3 is TGTGCCATCAGTGCCACCTCGAGAACGAACACCGGGGAGCTGTTTTTT.

This clonotype has a handful of counts. CDR3 amino acids: CASSLPAGGYNEQFF. The CDR3 bases are TGCGCCAGCAGCTTGCCGGCGGGGGGTTACAATGAGCAGTTCTTC. The V gene is TRBV5-1, the J gene TRBJ2-1; 8 bases align to TRBD2. V trimming: 1 base; J trimming: 4 bases; junction bases outside the gene matches: 4. The CDR3 length is 15 residues. Germline CDR1 is SGHRS and CDR2 is YFSETQ. Full variable domain (remainder filled in from reference TRBV5-1 and TRBJ2-1): KAGVTQTPRYLIKTRGQQVTLSCSPISGHRSVSWYQQTPGQGLQFLFEYFSETQRNKGNFPGRFSGRQFSNSRSEMNVSTLELGDSALYLCASSLPAGGYNEQFFGPGTRLTVL.

The rearrangement uses TRBV19 and TRBJ1-5; D gene ambiguous. CDR1 is LNHDA, CDR2 SQIVND, per germline (reference sequence). The CDR3 totals 15 residues. V was cut by 10 bases and J by 2 bases, with 18 bases left in between. CDR3 coding DNA: TGTGCCACCCAGGTGGACCCGGTCGGCAATCAGCCCCAGCATTTT. Its protein is CATQVDPVGNQPQHF.

The chain links TRBV19 to TRBJ1-1; D may be TRBD1 (5 bases). The CDR3 is 14 residues long. V lost 9 bases, J lost 1 base, and 15 bases lay in between. Germline loops: CDR1 LNHDA, CDR2 SQIVND (reference sequence). CDR3: CASKIRVANTEAFF. In DNA form, the CDR3 reads TGTGCCAGCAAAATCAGGGTGGCGAACACTGAAGCTTTCTTT.

V usage is TRBV9 and J usage is TRBJ2-7; D possibly uses TRBD1 or TRBD2 (6 bases each). Trimming shortened V by 5 bases and J by 0 bases, and 9 bases separated the two germline ends. Germline CDR1 is SGDLS and CDR2 is YYNGEE. The length of the CDR3 is 13 residues. CDR3 sequence reads: CASSPGASYEQYF. The CDR3 DNA is TGTGCCAGCAGTCCGGGGGCCTCCTACGAGCAGTACTTC.

This clonotype was observed many times. The chain combines TRBV4-3 with TRBJ2-5; D is possibly TRBD1 (6 bases). Germline values: CDR1 LGHNA, CDR2 YSLEER. This CDR3 has 14 residues. Trimming cost V 2 bases and J 4 bases, with 11 bases left between them. The CDR3 bases are TGCGCCAGCAGCCAACAGGGGAACGGAGAGACCCAGTACTTC. Its translation is CASSQQGNGETQYF.

This clonotype has just a few counts. The J gene is TRBJ1-1, the V gene TRBV6-1, with 11 bases fitting TRBD1. Per the germline V gene, CDR1 is MNHNS and CDR2 is SASEGT. V gave up 6 bases and J gave up 1 base; unmatched junction bases: 4. This CDR3 contains 15 residues. The CDR3 DNA is TGTGCCAGCAGCTCCGGGACAGGGGGGAACACTGAAGCTTTCTTT. This encodes CASSSGTGGNTEAFF.

This clonotype has only a few counts. This chain uses TRBV7-9 with TRBJ2-7; a weak D match, TRBD1 (5 bases). Trimming pared 4 bases from V and 4 bases from J, leaving 14 bases between. CDR1 is SEHNR, CDR2 FQNEAQ, per germline (reference sequence). This CDR3 region has 14 residues. CDR3 region: CASSSGSRVYEQYF. The CDR3 nucleotides are TGTGCCAGCAGCTCTGGAAGCAGGGTATACGAGCAGTACTTC.

This chain links TRBV6-5 with TRBJ1-2; D may be TRBD1 (5 bases). The germline V gene has CDR1 MNHEY and CDR2 SVGAGI. With 0 bases removed from V and 5 bases from J, the gap between germline ends came to 13 bases. CDR3 length equals 15 residues. CDR3 residues: CASSYSTRDGYGYTF. Here the CDR3 DNA reads TGTGCCAGCAGTTACTCGACCCGGGACGGTTATGGCTACACCTTC.

This clonotype turned up a few times. J is TRBJ2-1 and V is TRBV3-1; possible D gene TRBD1, 5 bases. Germline V gene data show CDR1 as LGHDT and CDR2 as YNNKEL (reference sequence). The CDR3 is made up of 16 amino acids. Between the trimmed V and J ends, which lost 1 base and 0 bases, there was a span of 10 bases. The CDR3 protein is CASSQGGQGSYNEQFF. For the CDR3, the DNA is TGTGCCAGCAGCCAAGGGGGTCAGGGCTCCTACAATGAGCAGTTCTTC.

This clonotype showed up just a few times. The CDR3: CASSERTDYYGYTF. The CDR3, as DNA: TGCGCCAGCAGTGAACGGACAGATTACTATGGCTACACCTTC. The chain employs TRBV10-2 and TRBJ1-2, with D tentatively TRBD1 (6 bases). CDR1 WSHSY and CDR2 SAAADI come from the germline V gene. V gave up 3 bases and J gave up 3 bases, with 11 bases separating them. The CDR3 runs 14 residues.

This clonotype has only a few counts. The chain couples TRBV7-9 to TRBJ2-7; no firm D call. The length of the CDR3 is 14 residues. Germline CDR1 and CDR2: SEHNR and FQNEAQ (reference sequence). V was shortened by 5 bases and J by 4 bases, with 15 bases between the two germline ends. CDR3 DNA: TGTGCCAGCAGCCCGGGTTGGCCGAAATACGAGCAGTACTTC. This translates into CASSPGWPKYEQYF.

The rearrangement uses TRBV7-2 and TRBJ2-3; 9 nucleotides match TRBD2. The CDR3 totals 14 residues. Germline CDR1 reads SGHTA; CDR2 reads FQGNSA. V was pared by 4 bases and J by 5 bases, with 4 bases of the junction left unmatched. The CDR3 region has the DNA TGTGCCAGCAGCTCGACTAGCGGAGGAGATACGCAGTATTTT. Translated: CASSSTSGGDTQYF.

The chain's CDR3 is CASRGTAADTQYF. The CDR3 DNA is TGTGCCAGCAGAGGTACGGCGGCGGATACGCAGTATTTT. The chain is built from TRBV6-2 or TRBV6-3 and TRBJ2-3; the D is unclear. The CDR3 totals 13 residues. Deletions cut 6 bases from V and 6 bases from J, with 13 bases between. CDR1 and CDR2 (germline): MNHEY, SVGEGT.

In its sample, this clonotype was seen a few times. The chain employs TRBV24-1 and TRBJ2-3; D is uncertain. There are 12 residues in the CDR3. Germline V gene data show CDR1 as KGHDR and CDR2 as SFDVKD. V gave up 3 bases and J gave up 6 bases, with 6 bases separating them. The CDR3 loop is CATSDTRDTQYF. DNA of the CDR3: TGTGCCACCAGTGATACCCGCGATACGCAGTATTTT.

This clonotype was seen more than once but under ten times. This sequence joins TRBV12-3 or TRBV12-4 and TRBJ2-1; 7 bases fit TRBD2. There are 12 residues in the CDR3. The junction had 6 bases not matched to a gene; V was cut back by 3 bases and J by 13 bases. The CDR3 sequence is CASSFQTGGQFF. The DNA for the CDR3 is TGTGCCAGCAGTTTTCAAACGGGGGGTCAGTTCTTC.

This chain links TRBV15 with TRBJ2-3, with D tentatively TRBD1 (5 bases). The CDR3 has 17 amino acids. In germline, CDR1 is LNHNV, CDR2 YYDKDF (reference sequence). Trimming left V 0 bases short and J 2 bases short, with 15 bases between. The CDR3 DNA follows: TGTGCCACCAGCAGAGATCCCTTTAGGGGCCTCACAGATACGCAGTATTTT. Translation: CATSRDPFRGLTDTQYF.

This clonotype was seen a few times. The chain is built from TRBV20-1 and TRBJ2-7, with D perhaps matching TRBD2 (6 bases). The CDR3 runs to 14 residues. Germline V lookup: CDR1 DFQATT, CDR2 SNEGSKA (reference sequence). V was clipped by 1 base and J by 2 bases, with 12 bases between them. DNA for the CDR3: TGCAGTGCTAGAGGCGGGGCCAGTACCTACGAGCAGTACTTC. As protein: CSARGGASTYEQYF.

There are a few counts of this clonotype. The chain is built from TRBV12-3 or TRBV12-4 and TRBJ1-1; D ambiguous. V lost 3 bases to trimming and J lost 7 bases, with 12 bases between them. This CDR3 is 13 amino acids long. CDR3 residues: CASSFSPMIEAFF. For the CDR3, the DNA is TGTGCCAGCAGTTTTAGCCCAATGATTGAAGCTTTCTTT.

The CDR3 is CASSRGTAELFF. For the CDR3, the DNA is TGTGCCAGCAGCCGCGGGACAGCGGAACTGTTTTTT. The rearrangement uses TRBV5-6 and TRBJ1-4; 7 bases fit TRBD1. Germline trimming cut 4 bases from V and 12 bases from J; bases unmatched to any gene: 6. The CDR3 contains 12 residues. CDR1 is SGHDT and CDR2 is YYEEEE in the germline V gene.

This chain joins TRBV5-1 and TRBJ1-1; 8 bases match TRBD1. This CDR3 comprises 17 residues. The V gene end was trimmed by 2 bases and the J gene end by 0 bases; junction bases not matched to a gene: 9. From germline, CDR1 is SGHRS and CDR2 YFSETQ. CDR3 sequence reads: CASSLRQGRILNTEAFF. The CDR3 bases are TGCGCCAGCAGCTTACGACAGGGGCGGATTTTGAACACTGAAGCTTTCTTT. The full variable domain, its missing parts supplied by reference TRBV5-1 and TRBJ1-1, is KAGVTQTPRYLIKTRGQQVTLSCSPISGHRSVSWYQQTPGQGLQFLFEYFSETQRNKGNFPGRFSGRQFSNSRSEMNVSTLELGDSALYLCASSLRQGRILNTEAFFGQGTRLTVV.